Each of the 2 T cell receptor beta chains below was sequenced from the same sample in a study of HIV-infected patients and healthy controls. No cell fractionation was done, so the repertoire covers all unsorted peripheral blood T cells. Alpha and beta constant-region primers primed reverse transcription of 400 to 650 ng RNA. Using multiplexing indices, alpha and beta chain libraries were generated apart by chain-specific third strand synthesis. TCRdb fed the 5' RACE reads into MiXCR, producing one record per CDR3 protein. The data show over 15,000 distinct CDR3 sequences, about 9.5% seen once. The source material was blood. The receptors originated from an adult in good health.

The CDR3 DNA is TGTGCCAGCAGTTACGAACAGGGGCTTTATAGCAATCAGCCCCAGCATTTT. This codes for CASSYEQGLYSNQPQHF. V gene TRBV6-6 combines with J gene TRBJ1-5; 7 bases agree with TRBD1. Losses at the gene ends were 2 bases for V and 0 bases for J; bases not matched to a gene: 7. From germline, CDR1 is MNHNY and CDR2 SVGAGI (reference sequence). This CDR3 is 17 amino acids long.

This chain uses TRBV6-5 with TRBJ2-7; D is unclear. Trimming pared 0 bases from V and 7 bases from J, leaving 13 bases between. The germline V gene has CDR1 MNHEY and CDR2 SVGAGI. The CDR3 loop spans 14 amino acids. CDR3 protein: CASSYSTGPAEQYF. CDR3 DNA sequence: TGTGCCAGCAGTTACTCGACTGGGCCCGCGGAGCAGTACTTC.